The clone carrying this TCR beta chain has a count of ten or more. Its antigen remains unidentified. The study, taken as a whole, reports: Greatest tumor Treg TCR overlap was with tumor naive CD4+ cells. The TCR gene usage of tumor memory CD4+ T cells clustered together with blood and lymph node memory CD4+ cells and with lymph node naive CD4+ cells.

Full-length variable regions came from constant-region reverse primers plus semi-nested Nested Universal Primer A PCR. TCRdb re-called the 5' RACE reads through MiXCR, storing one row per CDR3 protein. Of some 30,000 distinct CDR3 sequences listed, under 30% are singletons. Purified naive CD4+ T cells were depleted of CD25+ Tregs. This CDR3 has 18 amino acids. CDR1 and CDR2 from the germline V gene are MGHRA and YSYEKL. Trimming removed 3 bases from V and 7 bases from J, with 25 bases in between. The source of this sequence is a female donor with breast cancer. The specimen sequenced was naive CD4+ T cells sorted from a lymph node. This sample's subset: naive CD4+ T cells, CD4+CD45RA+CD25-. The V and J genes are TRBV4-1 and TRBJ2-1; D is perhaps TRBD1 or TRBD2 (6 bases each). The CDR3 loop is CASSHRPFRGRISNEQFF. The CDR3, as DNA: TGCGCCAGCAGCCACCGCCCTTTTCGGGGGCGAATTTCGAATGAGCAGTTCTTC.